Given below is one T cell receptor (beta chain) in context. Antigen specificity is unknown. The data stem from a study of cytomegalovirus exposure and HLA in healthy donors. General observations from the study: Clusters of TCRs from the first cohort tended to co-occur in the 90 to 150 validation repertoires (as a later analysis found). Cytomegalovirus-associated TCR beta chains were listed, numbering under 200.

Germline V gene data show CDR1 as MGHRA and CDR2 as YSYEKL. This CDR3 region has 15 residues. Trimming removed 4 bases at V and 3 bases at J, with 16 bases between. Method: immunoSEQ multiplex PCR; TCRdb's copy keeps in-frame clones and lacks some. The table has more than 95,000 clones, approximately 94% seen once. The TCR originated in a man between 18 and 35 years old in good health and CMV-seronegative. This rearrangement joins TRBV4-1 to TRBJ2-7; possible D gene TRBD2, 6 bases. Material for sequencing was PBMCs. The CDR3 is CASSPGTSGVYEQYF. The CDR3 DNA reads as TGCGCCAGCAGCCCAGGGACTTCGGGGGTCTACGAGCAGTACTTC.